This T cell receptor beta chain was recorded in a study of CD8+CD57+ T cells in acquired aplastic anemia. In the study overall: On average, sorted CD4+ and CD8+ cells gave about 3.1 ug of DNA. Healthy CD8+ samples averaged about 11.0 million reads.

General observations from the study: Patients and controls had CD8+ Simpson's diversity values that were not significantly distinct. Researchers report that about 28 CD8+ CDR3 sequences appeared in both patients and controls.

This CDR3 is built from 12 residues. Looked up from germline, CDR1 is MRHNA and CDR2 is SNTAGT. CDR3 and TCR beta VDJ profiling relied on a genomic DNA template. TCRdb re-analysed the reads in MiXCR, keeping a single row per CDR3 protein. Seen here are a few hundred thousand distinct CDR3 sequences, around 63% observed once, and the top ten hold 25% to 30%. Comment on this clonotype: The antigen remains unidentified. The junction differs from germline at one of its ends, possibly a read error.

The TCR was taken from a human donor in good health. The sample consisted of sorted CD4+, CD8+, or CD8+CD57+ T cells (not recorded which) from PBMCs. The chain carries TRBV6-4 and TRBJ2-7; the D is unclear. The CDR3 sequence: CASTPTDYEQHF. Written as DNA, the CDR3 is TGTGCTAGCACTCCCACAGATTACGAGCAGCACTTC.